Shown below are 27 T cell receptor beta chains from a single sample sequenced in a study of vaccination and CD4 T cells after COVID-19. These receptors have no known antigen. With the Oncomine TCR Beta short-read assay, DNA from cultured CD4+ T cells was sequenced. TCRdb reanalysed the PCR reads using MiXCR and keeps one entry per CDR3 protein. The sample consists of 9,500 to 13,000 distinct CDR3 sequences, approximately 30% of them appearing once. Treatment described: roughly ten-day PBMC culture with coronavirus spike peptide pools or control peptides (ViraFEST assay). The material was CD4+ T cells from blood, cultured in vitro, obtained after SARS-CoV-2 vaccination. The receptor set was obtained from a human donor who had recovered from COVID-19.

This clonotype is categorized as medium-sized. The chain combines TRBV24-1 with TRBJ2-3; 11 nucleotides match TRBD1. V lost 7 bases, J lost 4 bases, and 9 bases stayed unmatched. Germline V CDR1 and CDR2: KGHDR, SFDVKD. This CDR3 is 16 amino acids long. In DNA form, the CDR3 reads TGTGCCACCAGCCCCTGGGGGACAGGGGGGTCAGATACGCAGTATTTT. It translates to CATSPWGTGGSDTQYF.

This rearrangement joins TRBV4-3 to TRBJ1-1; possibly TRBD1 for D (5 bases). This CDR3 contains 14 residues. The ends were cut back, 5 bases at V and 0 bases at J, with 10 bases in the middle. In germline, CDR1 is LGHNA, CDR2 YSLEER. The CDR3 DNA reads TGCGCCAGCAGCTCGGGGGGGATGAACACTGAAGCTTTCTTT. This sequence encodes CASSSGGMNTEAFF.

The gene calls are TRBV6-1 and TRBJ2-5; D possibly uses TRBD1 or TRBD2 (6 bases each). Germline CDR1 reads MNHNS; CDR2 reads SASEGT. This CDR3 comprises 15 residues. The germline V and J ends were trimmed by 7 bases and 2 bases, with 17 bases remaining between them. CDR3 sequence reads: CASTPWGATQETQYF. CDR3 coding DNA: TGTGCCAGCACCCCGTGGGGGGCCACTCAAGAGACCCAGTACTTC.

A few counts support this clonotype. The chain employs TRBV10-1 and TRBJ1-1; D is perhaps TRBD1 (6 bases). The CDR3 is made up of 13 amino acids. Germline V lookup: CDR1 WNHNN, CDR2 SYGVQD (reference sequence). Trimming removed 10 bases from V and 1 base from J, with 13 bases in between. Written as DNA, the CDR3 is TGCGCCACCCGGACAGCCAAGAACACTGAAGCTTTCTTT. It specifies CATRTAKNTEAFF.

Notes on this clonotype: This clone may be a read error of a much larger clone one base away. The rearrangement uses TRBV20-1 and TRBJ1-6; 7 nucleotides agree with TRBD1. Germline V lookup: CDR1 DFQATT, CDR2 SNEGSKA (reference sequence). The CDR3 sequence is 13 residues long. This CDR3 is CSADDRASSHLHF. The CDR3, as DNA: TGCAGTGCTGACGACAGGGCTAGTTCACACCTCCACTTT.

This clonotype qualifies as large. The rearrangement links TRBV28 to TRBJ2-5, with 14 bases matching TRBD2. Trimming at V came to 5 bases and at J to 6 bases, leaving 8 bases not matched to a gene. CDR3 size: 16 residues. Per germline, CDR1 MDHEN and CDR2 SYDVKM. The CDR3 DNA reads as TGTGCCAGCAGTCCGGGGACTAGCGGGAGTAGGAAGACCCAGTACTTC. Its translation is CASSPGTSGSRKTQYF.

The chain uses TRBV12-3 or TRBV12-4 and TRBJ2-7; D might be TRBD2 (5 bases). This CDR3 has 15 residues. Trimming left V 3 bases short and J 3 bases short, with 15 bases between. As DNA, the CDR3 is TGTGCCAGCAGTTTGAACGCTAGCCCAGTCTACGAGCAGTACTTC. Protein product: CASSLNASPVYEQYF.

The table lists this clonotype with a few counts. V is TRBV28 and J is TRBJ2-5, with D unclear. This CDR3 has 11 residues. Germline CDR1 and CDR2: MDHEN and SYDVKM. V gave up 6 bases and J gave up 2 bases, with 4 bases separating them. CDR3 residues: CASRQQETQYF. The CDR3 DNA sequence: TGTGCCAGCAGGCAGCAAGAGACCCAGTACTTC.

The chain is built from TRBV28 and TRBJ1-5; D possibly corresponds to TRBD1 (5 bases). V shed 3 bases and J shed 4 bases, with 13 bases lying between them. This CDR3 region has 15 residues. The germline CDR1 and CDR2 sequences are MDHEN and SYDVKM. CDR3 bases: TGTGCCAGCAGTTTGGGGGGACCAAAGAATCAGCCCCAGCATTTT. This encodes CASSLGGPKNQPQHF. Drawing the rest from reference TRBV28 and TRBJ1-5, the complete variable domain is DVKVTQSSRYLVKRTGEKVFLECVQDMDHENMFWYRQDPGLGLRLIYFSYDVKMKEKGDIPEGYSVSREKKERFSLILESASTNQTSMYLCASSLGGPKNQPQHFGDGTRLSIL.

The J gene is TRBJ1-1, the V gene TRBV11-3; weak D call: TRBD1 (5 bases). This CDR3 is built from 14 residues. In germline, CDR1 is SGHNT, CDR2 YENEEA. V lost 5 bases, J lost 0 bases, and 10 bases lay in between. CDR3 nucleotides: TGTGCCAGCAGCCCCCGAGGGGTGAACACTGAAGCTTTCTTT. Amino acid sequence: CASSPRGVNTEAFF.

This clonotype has just one count. DNA of the CDR3: TGTGCCAGTAGTAGTATAGCGGGAGCGTCCTACGAGCAGTACTTC. Its translation is CASSSIAGASYEQYF. The genes are TRBV19 and TRBJ2-7; 9 nucleotides match TRBD2. CDR1 and CDR2 (germline): LNHDA, SQIVND (reference sequence). The CDR3 contains 15 residues. J gave up 1 base and V 4 bases, and 5 bases lay outside the gene matches.

As for this clonotype: The junction differs from germline at one of its ends, possibly a read error. V gene TRBV7-2 combines with J gene TRBJ1-1; D remains ambiguous. This CDR3 contains 14 residues. Germline CDR1 SGHTA, CDR2 FQGNSA. CDR3 DNA: TGTGACAGCAGCCCCAGGCGGGGGAACACTGAAGCTTTCTTT. It yields the protein CDSSPRRGNTEAFF.

The chain couples TRBV27 to TRBJ2-6; no definite D call. Trimming took off 3 bases at V and 0 bases at J, with 6 bases between the two ends. This CDR3 comprises 15 residues. Germline CDR1 is MNHEY and CDR2 is SMNVEV (reference sequence). The CDR3 DNA sequence: TGTGCCAGCAGTTTTAGGATCTCTGGGGCCAACGTCCTGACTTTC. Translation: CASSFRISGANVLTF.

This clonotype was counted a few times. This chain connects TRBV20-1 to TRBJ2-1; D possibly corresponds to TRBD1 (5 bases). The germline CDR1 and CDR2 sequences are DFQATT and SNEGSKA (reference sequence). CDR3 length: 14 residues. The ends were cut back, 3 bases at V and 10 bases at J, with 19 bases in the middle. For the CDR3, the DNA is TGCAGTGCTAGCGGGCAGGGTAGGGTCATGGAGCAGTTCTTC. Encoded protein: CSASGQGRVMEQFF.

The V call is TRBV25-1, the J call TRBJ1-5, with D unresolved. The CDR3 is made up of 16 amino acids. CDR1 is MGHDK and CDR2 is SYGVNS in the germline V gene. Between the trimmed V and J ends, which lost 4 bases and 3 bases, there was a span of 16 bases. The CDR3 coding sequence is TGTGCCAGCAGTGGGAGAGACTTGGGATTCAATCAGCCCCAGCATTTT. Residues: CASSGRDLGFNQPQHF.

This clonotype has more than one count but fewer than ten. The genes are TRBV6-1 and TRBJ2-7; possible D gene TRBD2, 6 bases. The germline CDR1 and CDR2 sequences are MNHNS and SASEGT. With 2 bases removed from V and 2 bases from J, the gap between germline ends came to 13 bases. The CDR3 is 15 amino acids. The CDR3 protein is CASSEPGLITYEQYF. The CDR3 region has the DNA TGTGCCAGCAGTGAACCGGGACTGATCACCTACGAGCAGTACTTC.

This clonotype qualifies as medium-sized (0.01 to 0.1%). CDR3 sequence (DNA): TGTGCCAGCAGTTTTGGGGGACAGTTGATTGGAAACACCATATATTTT. Its translation is CASSFGGQLIGNTIYF. This rearrangement joins TRBV12-3 or TRBV12-4 to TRBJ1-3; 7 bases line up with TRBD1. J was trimmed by 3 bases and V by 3 bases; bases with no gene match: 8. This CDR3 contains 16 residues.

This clonotype was counted between two and nine times. J is TRBJ1-6 and V is TRBV27, with 8 bases aligning to TRBD1. V lost 5 bases to trimming and J lost 11 bases; unmatched junction nucleotides: 14. This CDR3 has 16 amino acids. Germline V CDR1 and CDR2: MNHEY, SMNVEV (reference sequence). The CDR3 loop is CASSITAGTGAPPLHF. The CDR3 nucleotides read TGTGCCAGCAGTATCACCGCCGGGACAGGTGCGCCACCCCTCCACTTT.

By sample fraction, this clonotype is medium-sized (0.01 to 0.1%). The chain has TRBV5-6 and TRBJ2-7; the D is unclear. The V end was cut by 0 bases, the J end by 12 bases, with 10 bases between. CDR3 size: 11 residues. The germline V gene encodes CDR1 SGHDT and CDR2 YYEEEE. This CDR3 is CASSLGGRSYF. CDR3 nucleotide sequence: TGTGCCAGCAGCTTGGGCGGTAGGTCGTACTTC.

This clonotype appeared once. The chain joins TRBV18 to TRBJ2-3; TRBD2 aligns across 11 bases. Looked up from germline, CDR1 is KGHSH and CDR2 is LQKENI. This CDR3 has 16 amino acids. J lost 2 bases, V lost 3 bases, and 4 bases had no gene match. The CDR3 reads CASSPIAGGTTDTQYF. For the CDR3, the DNA is TGTGCCAGCTCACCGATAGCGGGGGGGACCACAGATACGCAGTATTTT.

This rearrangement joins TRBV29-1 to TRBJ2-1, with TRBD1 identical over 11 bases. The CDR3 has 18 amino acids. After removal of 0 bases from V and 4 bases from J, the junction contained 11 bases not matched to a gene. Germline V CDR1 and CDR2: SQVTM, ANQGSEA. CDR3 bases: TGCAGCGTTGAAGAGATAAGTTGGACAGGGGGCGGATACAATGAGCAGTTCTTC. Its protein product is CSVEEISWTGGGYNEQFF.

This clonotype ranks as medium-sized. The genes are TRBV6-1 and TRBJ2-7, with TRBD1 identical over 11 bases. After removal of 5 bases from V and 0 bases from J, the junction contained 3 bases not matched to a gene. The CDR3 covers 15 residues. Per the germline V gene, CDR1 is MNHNS and CDR2 is SASEGT. This chain's CDR3 is CASSQGTGGSYEQYF. CDR3 bases: TGTGCCAGCAGTCAGGGGACAGGGGGCTCCTACGAGCAGTACTTC.

This clonotype was observed a handful of times. The chain recombines TRBV6-1 with TRBJ1-3, with a possible D match to TRBD1 (5 bases). Germline V lookup: CDR1 MNHNS, CDR2 SASEGT. Trimming took off 7 bases at V and 4 bases at J, with 14 bases between the two ends. The CDR3 extends over 14 amino acids. CDR3 bases: TGTGCCAGCATCAGGTCCCAGGGAGGAAACACCATATATTTT. It specifies CASIRSQGGNTIYF.

The chain has TRBV4-1 and TRBJ2-7, with 12 positions matching TRBD2. Trimming took 1 base from V and 6 from J; bases not matched to a gene: 4. CDR3 length: 15 residues. Germline V CDR1 and CDR2: MGHRA, YSYEKL. The CDR3 sequence is CASSQGQLAGGEQYF. The DNA for the CDR3 is TGCGCCAGCAGCCAAGGTCAACTAGCGGGAGGCGAGCAGTACTTC.

This clonotype came up a few times. The rearrangement uses TRBV20-1 and TRBJ1-2, with D maybe TRBD1 (5 bases). The V gene's germline CDR1 is DFQATT and CDR2 SNEGSKA (reference sequence). The CDR3 sequence is 15 residues long. The V and J ends lost 0 bases and 6 bases respectively, with 17 bases between them. The CDR3 protein is CSARDGGVRSHGYTF. Written as DNA, the CDR3 is TGCAGTGCTAGAGATGGGGGAGTTCGCTCTCATGGCTACACCTTC.

This clonotype was counted a few times. This sequence joins TRBV27 and TRBJ2-2; D not resolved. The CDR3 covers 15 residues. Germline V CDR1 and CDR2: MNHEY, SMNVEV (reference sequence). V dropped 1 base and J dropped 0 bases, with 6 bases sitting between them. For the CDR3, the DNA is TGTGCCAGCAGTTTATTGGTTACGAACACCGGGGAGCTGTTTTTT. It translates to CASSLLVTNTGELFF.

V gene TRBV25-1 combines with J gene TRBJ2-1; 16 bases agree with TRBD2. The germline V gene encodes CDR1 MGHDK and CDR2 SYGVNS. This CDR3 has 20 residues. The J segment lost 0 bases and the V segment lost 4 bases, leaving 9 bases of the junction unmatched. The CDR3 reads CASSGSAGLAGGSSYNEQFF. The CDR3 DNA follows: TGTGCCAGCAGTGGGAGTGCGGGACTAGCGGGAGGGAGCTCCTACAATGAGCAGTTCTTC. The variable domain in full, completed from reference TRBV25-1 and TRBJ2-1, reads EADIYQTPRYLVIGTGKKITLECSQTMGHDKMYWYQQDPGMELHLIHYSYGVNSTEKGDLSSESTVSRIRTEHFPLTLESARPSHTSQYLCASSGSAGLAGGSSYNEQFFGPGTRLTVL.